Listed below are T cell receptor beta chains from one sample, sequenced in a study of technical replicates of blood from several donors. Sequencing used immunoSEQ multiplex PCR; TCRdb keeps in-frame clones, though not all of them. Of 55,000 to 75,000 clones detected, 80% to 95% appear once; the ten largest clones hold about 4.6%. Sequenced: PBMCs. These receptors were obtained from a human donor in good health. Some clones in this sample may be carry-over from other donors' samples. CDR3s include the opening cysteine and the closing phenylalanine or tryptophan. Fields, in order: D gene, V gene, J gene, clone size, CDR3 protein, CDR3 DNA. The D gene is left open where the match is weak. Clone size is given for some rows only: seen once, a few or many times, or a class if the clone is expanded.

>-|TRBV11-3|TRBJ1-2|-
CASIHRGRGYGYTF
TGTGCCAGCATCCACCGCGGCCGGGGCTATGGCTACACCTTC
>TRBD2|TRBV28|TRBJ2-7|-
CASSLLGGGGSYEQYF
TGTGCCAGCAGTTTATTAGGCGGGGGAGGGTCCTACGAGCAGTACTTC
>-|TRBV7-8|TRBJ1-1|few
CASSKDRNTEAFF
TGTGCCAGCAGCAAGGACAGGAACACTGAAGCTTTCTTT
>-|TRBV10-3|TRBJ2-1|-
CAISERTGENEQFF
TGTGCCATCAGTGAGAGAACGGGAGAAAATGAGCAGTTCTTC
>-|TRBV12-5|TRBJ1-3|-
CASGYSSGNTIYF
TGTGCTAGTGGATACAGCTCTGGAAACACCATATATTTT
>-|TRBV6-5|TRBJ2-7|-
CASSYMTAGDEQYF
TGTGCCAGCAGTTACATGACAGCTGGGGACGAGCAGTACTTC
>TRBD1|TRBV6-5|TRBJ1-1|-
CASVYRGSNTEAFF
TGTGCCAGCGTCTACAGGGGATCGAACACTGAAGCTTTCTTT
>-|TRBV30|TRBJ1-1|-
CAWSQGLMNTEAFF
TGTGCCTGGAGTCAGGGTCTAATGAACACTGAAGCTTTCTTT
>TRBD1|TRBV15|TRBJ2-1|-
CATSRDNWDRPYNEQFF
TGTGCCACCAGCAGAGATAACTGGGACAGGCCCTACAATGAGCAGTTCTTC
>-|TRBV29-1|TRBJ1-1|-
CSVRVLESTEAFF
TGCAGCGTCCGGGTCCTCGAGAGCACTGAAGCTTTCTTT
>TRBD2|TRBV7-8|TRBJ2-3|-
CASSPTSGRNTQYF
TGTGCCAGCAGCCCCACTAGCGGGAGGAATACGCAGTATTTT
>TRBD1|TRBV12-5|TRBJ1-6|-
CASGFWDRNSPLHF
TGTGCTAGTGGTTTCTGGGACAGGAATTCACCCCTCCACTTT
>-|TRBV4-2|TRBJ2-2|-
CASSQEAGELFF
TGTGCCAGCAGCCAAGAGGCTGGGGAGCTGTTTTTT
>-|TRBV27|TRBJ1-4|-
CASSLGGWGEKLFF
TGTGCCAGCAGTCTAGGGGGTTGGGGTGAAAAACTGTTTTTT
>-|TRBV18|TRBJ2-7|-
CASSPIGTSEQYF
TGTGCCAGCTCACCAATCGGGACATCCGAGCAGTACTTC
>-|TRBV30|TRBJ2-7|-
CAWSVIRGGYEQYF
TGTGCCTGGAGTGTAATCAGGGGCGGCTACGAGCAGTACTTC
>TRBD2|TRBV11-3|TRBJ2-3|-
CASRRWTSGFPSTDTQYF
TGTGCCAGCAGACGCTGGACTAGCGGGTTTCCTAGCACAGATACGCAGTATTTT
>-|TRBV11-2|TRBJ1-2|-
CASSLAGGSGGYTF
TGTGCCAGCAGCTTAGCTGGGGGCTCGGGTGGCTACACCTTC
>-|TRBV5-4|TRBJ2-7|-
CASSPGNRPEQYF
TGTGCCAGCAGCCCCGGAAACAGACCCGAGCAGTACTTC
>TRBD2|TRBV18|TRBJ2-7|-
CASSPIGPSGVIVYEQYF
TGTGCCAGCTCACCAATTGGGCCTAGCGGGGTCATCGTCTACGAGCAGTACTTC
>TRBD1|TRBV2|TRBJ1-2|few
CASSPGQGSIYGYTF
TGTGCCAGCAGCCCAGGACAGGGAAGCATTTATGGCTACACCTTC
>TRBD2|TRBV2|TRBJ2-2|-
CASSGEGRTGELFF
TGTGCCAGCAGTGGGGAGGGTCGTACCGGGGAGCTGTTTTTT
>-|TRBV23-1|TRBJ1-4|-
CASSQIVNEKLFF
TGCGCCAGCAGTCAAATCGTTAATGAAAAACTGTTTTTT
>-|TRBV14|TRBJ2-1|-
CASRQGGSYNEQFF
TGTGCCAGCCGGCAGGGAGGCTCCTACAATGAGCAGTTCTTC
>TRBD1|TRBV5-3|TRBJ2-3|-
CARSLPLTGRTTDTQYF
TGTGCCAGAAGCCTACCTTTGACAGGGCGAACCACAGATACGCAGTATTTT
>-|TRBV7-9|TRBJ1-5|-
CASSSTGSQPQHF
TGTGCCAGCAGCTCCACGGGTTCCCAGCCCCAGCATTTT
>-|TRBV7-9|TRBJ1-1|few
CASSKGDTEAFF
TGTGCCAGCAGCAAAGGGGACACTGAAGCTTTCTTT
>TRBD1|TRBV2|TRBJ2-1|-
CASRTDRAHFF
TGTGCCAGCAGGACGGACAGGGCCCATTTCTTC
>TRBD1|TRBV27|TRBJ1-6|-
CASGEQGRSPLHF
TGTGCCAGCGGTGAACAGGGGCGTTCACCCCTCCACTTT
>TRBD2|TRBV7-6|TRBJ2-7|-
CASSVTSGGANEQYF
TGTGCCAGCAGCGTCACTAGCGGGGGGGCCAACGAGCAGTACTTC
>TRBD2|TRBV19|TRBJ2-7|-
CASSRLAGYEQYF
TGTGCCAGTAGTCGACTAGCGGGTTACGAGCAGTACTTC
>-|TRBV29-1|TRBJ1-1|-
CSVDGRGGTEAFF
TGCAGCGTTGACGGCAGGGGAGGGACTGAAGCTTTCTTT
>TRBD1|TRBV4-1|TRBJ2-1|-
CASSQRGQVYNEQFF
TGCGCCAGCAGCCAAAGGGGACAGGTCTACAATGAGCAGTTCTTC
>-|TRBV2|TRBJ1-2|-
CASTVQGPYGYTF
TGTGCCAGCACCGTTCAGGGCCCCTATGGCTACACCTTC
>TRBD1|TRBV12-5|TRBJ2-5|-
CASGSGTGVLETQYF
TGTGCTAGTGGTTCCGGGACAGGGGTTTTGGAGACCCAGTACTTC
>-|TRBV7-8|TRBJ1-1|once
CASALAEGNTEAFF
TGTGCCAGCGCCTTGGCGGAAGGGAACACTGAAGCTTTCTTT
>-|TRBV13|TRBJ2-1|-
CASSLGRPGGEQFF
TGTGCCAGCAGCTTAGGAAGACCAGGAGGTGAGCAGTTCTTC
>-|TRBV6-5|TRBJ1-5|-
CASSSAGGLNQPQHF
TGTGCCAGCAGCTCCGCCGGGGGTTTGAATCAGCCCCAGCATTTT
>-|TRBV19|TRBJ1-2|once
CASSISGIHYGYTF
TGTGCCAGTAGTATCTCCGGGATTCACTATGGCTACACCTTC
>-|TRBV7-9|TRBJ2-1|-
CASRYRPTTSLIRNEQFF
TGTGCCAGCAGATATAGACCCACAACTAGCCTTATTAGGAATGAGCAGTTCTTC